The 30 T cell receptor beta chains in this list originate from one sample, sequenced in a study of T cell repertoires in cytomegalovirus infection. Each CDR3 protein gets one entry after TCRdb re-called the reads with MiXCR. The repertoire holds about 260,000 distinct CDR3 sequences, with roughly 13% as singletons. The sample taken for sequencing was PBMCs. Receptors originate from a human donor in good health (CMV status not recorded). Some clones in this sample may be carry-over from other donors' samples.

This clonotype was seen more than once but under ten times. This chain uses TRBV20-1 with TRBJ1-5; the D is unclear. With 0 bases removed from V and 0 bases from J, the gap between germline ends came to 12 bases. The V gene's germline CDR1 is DFQATT and CDR2 SNEGSKA (reference sequence). The CDR3 extends over 16 amino acids. CDR3 DNA: TGCAGTGCTAGAGAAACCGCGGGAAATAGCAATCAGCCCCAGCATTTT. Amino acids: CSARETAGNSNQPQHF.

This clonotype was picked up many times. This sequence joins TRBV10-3 and TRBJ2-7; D ambiguous. Trimming cost V 0 bases and J 2 bases, with 8 bases left between them. The CDR3 length is 14 residues. CDR1 ENHRY and CDR2 SYGVKD come from the germline V gene. The CDR3 DNA sequence: TGTGCCATCAGTGAGTCGTCCAGCCCCTACGAGCAGTACTTC. Its protein is CAISESSSPYEQYF.

This clonotype was seen at least ten times. The chain combines TRBV7-2 with TRBJ2-7, with TRBD1 matching 12 bases. Germline CDR1 and CDR2: SGHTA and FQGNSA. With V trimmed by 5 bases and J by 4 bases, 6 bases remained unmatched. The CDR3 has 15 amino acids. The CDR3 loop reads CASSPGTGGAYEQYF. CDR3 bases: TGTGCCAGCAGCCCCGGGACAGGGGGCGCGTACGAGCAGTACTTC.

The chain employs TRBV7-6 and TRBJ2-5, with 10 bases that match TRBD1. The CDR3 loop spans 15 amino acids. The junction had 9 bases not matched to a gene; V was cut back by 6 bases and J by 5 bases. Germline V gene lookup returns CDR1 SGHVS and CDR2 FNYEAQ. The CDR3 loop is CASRISTGGLETQYF. The CDR3 DNA reads TGTGCCAGCAGGATTTCGACAGGGGGCCTTGAGACCCAGTACTTC.

This clonotype has more than one count but fewer than ten. The V and J genes are TRBV28 and TRBJ1-4; 8 positions agree with TRBD1. Germline V lookup: CDR1 MDHEN, CDR2 SYDVKM. The CDR3 length is 14 residues. V trimming: 6 bases; J trimming: 4 bases; junction bases outside the gene matches: 4. The CDR3 nucleotides are TGTGCCAGCAGCCCAGGGGGCGTTAATGAAAAACTGTTTTTT. This gives the protein CASSPGGVNEKLFF.

The sample holds many counts of this clonotype. This sequence joins TRBV7-2 and TRBJ1-2; 7 positions match TRBD1. Germline CDR1 and CDR2: SGHTA and FQGNSA. The CDR3 totals 15 residues. V shed 1 base and J 2 bases; nucleotides not matched to a gene: 4. The CDR3 is CASSLVTGQNYGYTF. CDR3 sequence (DNA): TGTGCCAGCAGCTTAGTTACGGGACAGAACTATGGCTACACCTTC.

The J gene is TRBJ1-1, the V gene TRBV29-1; D possibly corresponds to TRBD1 (6 bases). Germline CDR1 reads SQVTM; CDR2 reads ANQGSEA. Between the trimmed V and J ends, which lost 7 bases and 4 bases, there was a span of 10 bases. The CDR3 consists of 11 residues. The chain's CDR3 is CSAEGGTEAFF. For the CDR3, the DNA is TGCAGCGCTGAGGGGGGCACTGAAGCTTTCTTT.

This sequence joins TRBV6-2 or TRBV6-3 and TRBJ1-5, with D possibly being TRBD1 (5 bases). Germline assignment: CDR1 MNHEY and CDR2 SVGEGT. The CDR3 extends over 15 amino acids. The V gene lost 0 bases and the J gene lost 3 bases, with 9 bases spanning the gap. Written as DNA, the CDR3 is TGTGCCAGCAGTTACTCAGGGACCCTCAATCAGCCCCAGCATTTT. Its translation: CASSYSGTLNQPQHF.

The chain carries TRBV29-1 and TRBJ2-5, with no clear D. Germline loops: CDR1 SQVTM, CDR2 ANQGSEA. CDR3 length: 12 residues. Trimming cost V 4 bases and J 1 base, with 7 bases left between them. The CDR3 sequence is CSVGRPQETQYF. CDR3 sequence (DNA): TGCAGCGTTGGAAGGCCCCAAGAGACCCAGTACTTC.

The table lists this clonotype with many counts. The chain carries TRBV12-3 or TRBV12-4 and TRBJ1-3, with D possibly TRBD1 on 5 matching bases. This CDR3 has 15 amino acids. The V gene lost 2 bases and the J gene lost 0 bases, with 8 bases spanning the gap. The CDR3 DNA reads TGTGCCAGCAGTTTAACGACAGTCTCTGGAAACACCATATATTTT. As protein: CASSLTTVSGNTIYF.

The chain couples TRBV20-1 to TRBJ1-2; 8 bases map to TRBD1. This CDR3 is 14 amino acids long. CDR1 DFQATT and CDR2 SNEGSKA come from the germline V gene (reference sequence). The V gene end was trimmed by 2 bases and the J gene end by 3 bases; junction bases not matched to a gene: 5. CDR3 sequence (DNA): TGCAGTGCTAGACCCAGGGGGCGCGACTATGGCTACACCTTC. Translating it yields CSARPRGRDYGYTF.

This clonotype was seen repeatedly, ten times or more. This chain joins TRBV11-2 and TRBJ2-5, with D hard to call. Germline V gene lookup returns CDR1 SGHAT and CDR2 FQNNGV. The CDR3 length is 13 residues. Trimming took off 7 bases at V and 5 bases at J, with 14 bases between the two ends. Here the CDR3 DNA reads TGTGCCAGCACCCAGGCAGTCCTCGAGACCCAGTACTTC. Residues: CASTQAVLETQYF.

The table lists this clonotype with a few counts. V usage is TRBV5-1 and J usage is TRBJ2-5; 11 positions match TRBD1. The CDR3 loop spans 15 amino acids. The V gene's germline CDR1 is SGHRS and CDR2 YFSETQ. J lost 5 bases, V lost 4 bases, and 7 bases had no gene match. The CDR3 region is CASSPGQGARETQYF. CDR3 nucleotide sequence: TGCGCCAGCAGCCCAGGACAGGGGGCTCGGGAGACCCAGTACTTC.

This clonotype was counted a few times. The V and J genes are TRBV19 and TRBJ2-1, with 14 bases aligning to TRBD2. The CDR3 covers 11 residues. The germline gives CDR1 LNHDA, CDR2 SQIVND (reference sequence). V gave up 6 bases and J gave up 14 bases; unmatched junction bases: 0. Here the CDR3 reads CASRGLAGEFF. As DNA, the CDR3 is TGTGCCAGTAGGGGACTAGCGGGGGAGTTCTTC.

This clonotype was counted only a few times. The chain links TRBV19 to TRBJ2-2; D unresolved. CDR1 and CDR2 (germline): LNHDA, SQIVND (reference sequence). V lost 4 bases to trimming and J lost 7 bases, with 10 bases between them. The CDR3 runs 13 residues. CDR3 in amino acids: CASSTRALGELFF. For the CDR3, the DNA is TGTGCCAGTAGTACCCGGGCTCTCGGGGAGCTGTTTTTT.

This clonotype was picked up a small number of times. V gene TRBV10-3 combines with J gene TRBJ2-7, with 9 bases identical to TRBD1. The CDR3 length is 14 residues. Trimming removed 10 bases from V and 1 base from J; junction bases left unmatched: 8. Germline assignment: CDR1 ENHRY and CDR2 SYGVKD. The CDR3 spells CATRPGQGSYEQYF. The DNA of the CDR3 is TGTGCCACCCGTCCGGGACAGGGTTCCTACGAGCAGTACTTC.

About this clonotype itself: One base away lies a much larger clone, so this may be a sequencing read error. The V call is TRBV14, the J call TRBJ1-1; TRBD1 is a possible D gene (6 bases). CDR3 length: 13 amino acids. Germline loops: CDR1 SGHDN, CDR2 FVKESK. The CDR3, as DNA: TGTGCCAGCAGCCAACAGGGGAACAATGAAGCTTTCTTT. The encoded protein is CASSQQGNNEAFF.

On this clonotype itself: A much larger clone lies a single base off, so this may be a read error. The chain uses TRBV20-1 and TRBJ1-4; TRBD1 matches 7 bases. Germline values: CDR1 DFQATT, CDR2 SNEGSKA (reference sequence). The CDR3 has 16 amino acids. The CDR3 region is CGAKSYGGTAYEKLFF. The CDR3 nucleotides read TGCGGTGCTAAAAGTTATGGCGGGACAGCTTATGAAAAACTGTTTTTT.

This clonotype was seen many times. V is TRBV5-1 and J is TRBJ2-3; 9 nucleotides line up with TRBD2. Germline CDR1 reads SGHRS; CDR2 reads YFSETQ. V was pared by 5 bases and J by 0 bases, with 4 bases of the junction left unmatched. The CDR3 contains 15 residues. The CDR3 DNA reads as TGCGCCAGCAGGAAGACTAGCGGAAGCACAGATACGCAGTATTTT. As protein: CASRKTSGSTDTQYF.

This clonotype occurred many times. This sequence joins TRBV28 and TRBJ2-6; TRBD1 matches at 7 bases. The CDR3 spans 18 residues. Per the germline V gene, CDR1 is MDHEN and CDR2 is SYDVKM. V was clipped by 6 bases and J by 4 bases; unmatched bases: 15. CDR3 DNA sequence: TGTGCCAGCAGACAGCGACAGGGCCCGGGTGCAGGGGCCAACGTCCTGACTTTC. Amino acid sequence: CASRQRQGPGAGANVLTF.

The chain links TRBV5-1 to TRBJ1-2; maybe TRBD1 (5 bases). Germline V gene sequence: CDR1 SGHRS, CDR2 YFSETQ. The CDR3 totals 13 residues. Trimming removed 9 bases at V and 0 bases at J, with 12 bases between. The CDR3 protein is CAKSTASNYGYTF. Written as DNA, the CDR3 is TGCGCCAAATCGACAGCTTCTAACTATGGCTACACCTTC.

The sample holds a few counts of this clonotype. V gene TRBV2 combines with J gene TRBJ1-6; 7 bases match TRBD1. Germline CDR1 is SNHLY and CDR2 is FYNNEI. The CDR3 spans 17 residues. Trimming took 6 bases from V and 6 from J; bases not matched to a gene: 14. The CDR3 loop is CASSQIRQGNTNSPLHF. The CDR3 DNA reads as TGTGCCAGCAGCCAGATACGACAGGGCAACACTAATTCACCCCTCCACTTT.

This clonotype has more than one count but fewer than ten. V usage is TRBV20-1 and J usage is TRBJ1-2; 9 nucleotides match TRBD1. The CDR3 is 15 residues long. The ends lost 2 bases at V and 2 bases at J; junction bases unmatched: 6. Germline CDR1 reads DFQATT; CDR2 reads SNEGSKA (reference sequence). The CDR3 spells CSARHIGQGNYGYTF. The CDR3 DNA follows: TGCAGTGCTAGACATATCGGACAGGGGAACTATGGCTACACCTTC.

In DNA form, the CDR3 reads TGTGCCAGCAGAACATCGTCGAACACCGGGGAGCTGTTTTTT. This codes for CASRTSSNTGELFF. The chain joins TRBV12-3 or TRBV12-4 to TRBJ2-2; D ambiguous. CDR3 size: 14 residues. V was clipped by 6 bases and J by 0 bases, with 8 bases between them.

The table lists this clonotype with many counts. V is TRBV5-6 and J is TRBJ2-3, with D perhaps TRBD1 (6 bases). Germline V gene data show CDR1 as SGHDT and CDR2 as YYEEEE. Trimming took 1 base from V and 2 from J, leaving 20 bases between them. This CDR3 region has 18 residues. The chain's CDR3 is CASSLQGPGEGVTDTQYF. CDR3 nucleotide sequence: TGTGCCAGCAGCTTGCAGGGGCCCGGGGAAGGCGTCACAGATACGCAGTATTTT.

CDR3 protein: CASSRTSGSIGPYEQYF. As DNA, the CDR3 is TGTGCCAGCAGCCGGACTAGCGGGAGTATTGGACCCTACGAGCAGTACTTC. This rearrangement joins TRBV11-1 to TRBJ2-7, with 13 bases that match TRBD2. The CDR3 totals 17 residues. The trim removed 5 bases at V and 2 bases at J, leaving 9 bases unmatched. Germline CDR1 and CDR2: SGHAT and FQDESV (reference sequence).

This clonotype was detected ten times or more. The chain carries TRBV7-2 and TRBJ2-7; 8 bases are shared with TRBD1. V lost 5 bases and J lost 6; bases outside the gene matches: 9. The CDR3 extends over 14 amino acids. CDR1 is SGHTA and CDR2 is FQGNSA in the germline V gene. The CDR3 spells CASSTATGVGEQYF. In DNA form, the CDR3 reads TGTGCCAGCAGCACAGCGACAGGGGTGGGCGAGCAGTACTTC.

At least ten counts were recorded for this clonotype. V is TRBV20-1 and J is TRBJ2-1, with 9 bases that match TRBD2. Germline assignment: CDR1 DFQATT and CDR2 SNEGSKA (reference sequence). The length of the CDR3 is 15 residues. V lost 1 base to trimming and J lost 5 bases; unmatched junction nucleotides: 6. The chain's CDR3 is CSARASAGGNNEQFF. The CDR3 region has the DNA TGCAGTGCTAGAGCTTCTGCGGGGGGGAACAATGAGCAGTTCTTC.

The table lists this clonotype with many counts. V gene TRBV28 combines with J gene TRBJ1-1, with 7 bases lining up with TRBD1. This CDR3 region has 14 residues. V was pared by 6 bases and J by 2 bases, with 6 bases of the junction left unmatched. Germline lookup yields CDR1 MDHEN and CDR2 SYDVKM. The CDR3 loop reads CASSSYRGNTEAFF. In DNA form, the CDR3 reads TGTGCCAGCAGCTCCTACAGGGGAAACACTGAAGCTTTCTTT.

This clonotype has at least ten counts. The chain is built from TRBV6-4 and TRBJ2-7; D possibly matches TRBD1 or TRBD2 (5 bases each). The length of the CDR3 is 14 residues. CDR1 MRHNA and CDR2 SNTAGT come from the germline V gene. V was trimmed by 6 bases and J by 5 bases, leaving 17 bases between them. This chain's CDR3 is CASSQDGASHEQYF. Written as DNA, the CDR3 is TGTGCCAGCAGCCAAGACGGGGCGAGCCACGAGCAGTACTTC.